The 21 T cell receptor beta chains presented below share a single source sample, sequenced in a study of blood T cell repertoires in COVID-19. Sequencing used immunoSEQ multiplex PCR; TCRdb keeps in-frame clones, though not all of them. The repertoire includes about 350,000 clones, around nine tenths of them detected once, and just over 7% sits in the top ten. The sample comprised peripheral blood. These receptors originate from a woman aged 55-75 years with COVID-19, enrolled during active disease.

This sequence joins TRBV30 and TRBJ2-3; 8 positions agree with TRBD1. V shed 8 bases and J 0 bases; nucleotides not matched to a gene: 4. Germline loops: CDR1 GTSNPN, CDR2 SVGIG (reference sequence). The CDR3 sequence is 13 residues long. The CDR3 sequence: CAAGTGSTDTQYF. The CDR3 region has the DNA TGTGCCGCCGGGACAGGAAGCACAGATACGCAGTATTTT.

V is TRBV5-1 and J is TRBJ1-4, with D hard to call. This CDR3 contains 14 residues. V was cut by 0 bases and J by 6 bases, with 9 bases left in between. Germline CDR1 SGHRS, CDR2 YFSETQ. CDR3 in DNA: TGCGCCAGCAGCTTGGACGGAGGGTATGAAAAACTGTTTTTT. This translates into CASSLDGGYEKLFF.

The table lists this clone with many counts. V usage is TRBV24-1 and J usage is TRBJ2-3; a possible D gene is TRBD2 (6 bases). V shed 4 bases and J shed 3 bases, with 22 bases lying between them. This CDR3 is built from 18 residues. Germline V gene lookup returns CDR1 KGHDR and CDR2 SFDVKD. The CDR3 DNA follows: TGTGCCACCAGTGAGTCGGCCCCAGGCGGAGGGGTGACAGATACGCAGTATTTT. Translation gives CATSESAPGGGVTDTQYF.

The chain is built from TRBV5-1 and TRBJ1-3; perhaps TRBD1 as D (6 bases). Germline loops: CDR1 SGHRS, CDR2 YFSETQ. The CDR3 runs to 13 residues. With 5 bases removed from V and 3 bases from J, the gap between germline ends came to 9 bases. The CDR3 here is CASSPGDGNTIYF. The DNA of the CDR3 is TGCGCCAGCAGTCCAGGGGATGGAAACACCATATATTTT.

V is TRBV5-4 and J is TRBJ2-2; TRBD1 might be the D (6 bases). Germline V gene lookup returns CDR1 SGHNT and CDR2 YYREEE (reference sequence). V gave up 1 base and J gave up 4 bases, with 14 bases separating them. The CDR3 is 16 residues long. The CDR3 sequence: CASSLFGGPLTGELFF. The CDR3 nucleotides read TGTGCCAGCAGCTTGTTTGGGGGCCCCCTCACCGGGGAGCTGTTTTTT.

The CDR3, as DNA: TGTGCCAGCAGCTGGACACTAGCACCGGCGGGAGGCTACACCTTC. Its translation: CASSWTLAPAGGYTF. The chain couples TRBV5-8 to TRBJ1-2, with D tentatively TRBD1 (5 bases). CDR3 length equals 15 residues. Trimming pared 3 bases from V and 8 bases from J, leaving 20 bases between. Looked up from germline, CDR1 is SGHTS and CDR2 is YDEGEE.

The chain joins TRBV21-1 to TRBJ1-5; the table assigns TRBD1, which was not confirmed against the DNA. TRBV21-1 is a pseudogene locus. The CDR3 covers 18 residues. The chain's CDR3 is CASSKRHLKTGSNQPQHF. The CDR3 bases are TGTGCCAGCAGCAAACGACACCTTAAGACAGGTTCGAATCAGCCCCAGCATTTT.

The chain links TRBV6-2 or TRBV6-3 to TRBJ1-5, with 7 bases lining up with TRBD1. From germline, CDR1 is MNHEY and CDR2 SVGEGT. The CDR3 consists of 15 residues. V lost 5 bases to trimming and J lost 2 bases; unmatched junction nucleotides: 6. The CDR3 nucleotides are TGTGCCAGCAGTCCGCCAGGACAGGGCAATCAGCCCCAGCATTTT. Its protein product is CASSPPGQGNQPQHF.

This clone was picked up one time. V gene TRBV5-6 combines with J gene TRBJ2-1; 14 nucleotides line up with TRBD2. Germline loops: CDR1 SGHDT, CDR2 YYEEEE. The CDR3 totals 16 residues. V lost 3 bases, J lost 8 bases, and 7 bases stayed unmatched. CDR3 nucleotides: TGTGCCAGCAGCTCCCAGACTAGCGGGGGGGCCGATGAGCAGTTCTTC. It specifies CASSSQTSGGADEQFF.

The CDR3 protein is CASSYSQGSTDTQYF. The CDR3 DNA sequence: TGTGCCAGCAGTTACAGTCAGGGTAGCACAGATACGCAGTATTTT. The genes are TRBV6-2 or TRBV6-3 and TRBJ2-3, with a tentative D call TRBD1 (5 bases). Germline V gene lookup returns CDR1 MNHEY and CDR2 SVGEGT. The CDR3 has 15 residues. The V and J ends lost 2 bases and 0 bases respectively, with 9 bases between them.

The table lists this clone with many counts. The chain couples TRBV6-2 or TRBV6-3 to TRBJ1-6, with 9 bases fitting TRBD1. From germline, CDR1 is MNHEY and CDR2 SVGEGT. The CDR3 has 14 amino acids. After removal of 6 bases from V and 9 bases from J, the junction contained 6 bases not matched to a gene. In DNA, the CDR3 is TGTGCCAGCAGCCGGACAGGGGAGAGTTCACCCCTCCACTTT. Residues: CASSRTGESSPLHF.

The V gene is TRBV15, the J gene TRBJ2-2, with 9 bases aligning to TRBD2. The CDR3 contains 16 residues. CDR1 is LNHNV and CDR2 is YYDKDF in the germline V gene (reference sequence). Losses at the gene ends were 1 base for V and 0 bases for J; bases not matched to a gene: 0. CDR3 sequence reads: CATSRGGGANTGELFF. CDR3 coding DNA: TGTGCCACCAGCAGAGGCGGGGGGGCGAACACCGGGGAGCTGTTTTTT.

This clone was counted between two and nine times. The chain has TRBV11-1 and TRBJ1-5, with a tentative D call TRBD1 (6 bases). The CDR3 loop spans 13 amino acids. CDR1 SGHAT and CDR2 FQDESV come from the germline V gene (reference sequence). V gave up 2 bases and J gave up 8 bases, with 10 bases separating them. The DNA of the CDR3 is TGTGCCAGCAGCTTATCAGGGGCGAAGCCCCAGCATTTT. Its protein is CASSLSGAKPQHF.

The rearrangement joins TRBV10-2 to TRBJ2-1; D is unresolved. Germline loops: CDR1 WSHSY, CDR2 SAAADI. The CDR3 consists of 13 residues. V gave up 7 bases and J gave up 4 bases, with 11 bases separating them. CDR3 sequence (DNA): TGCGCCAGCACCTTGGGCCAGTACAATGAGCAGTTCTTC. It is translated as CASTLGQYNEQFF.

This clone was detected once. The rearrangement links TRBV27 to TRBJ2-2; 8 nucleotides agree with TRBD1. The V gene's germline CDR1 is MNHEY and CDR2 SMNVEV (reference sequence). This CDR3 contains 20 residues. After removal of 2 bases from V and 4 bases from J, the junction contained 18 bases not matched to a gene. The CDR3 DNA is TGTGCCAGCAGTTTACGATACCCAGGGGGCGCTTTTCTGGGCACCGGGGAGCTGTTTTTT. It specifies CASSLRYPGGAFLGTGELFF.

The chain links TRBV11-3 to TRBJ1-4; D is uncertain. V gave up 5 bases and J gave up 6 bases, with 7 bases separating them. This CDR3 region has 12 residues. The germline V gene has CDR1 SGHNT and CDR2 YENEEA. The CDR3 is CASSTGDEKLFF. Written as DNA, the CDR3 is TGTGCCAGCAGCACCGGAGATGAAAAACTGTTTTTT.

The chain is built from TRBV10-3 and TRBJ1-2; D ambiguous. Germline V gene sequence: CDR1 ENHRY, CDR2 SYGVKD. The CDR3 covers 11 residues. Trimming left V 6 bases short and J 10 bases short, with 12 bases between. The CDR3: CAIRESQDYTF. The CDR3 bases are TGTGCCATCAGAGAAAGCCAGGACTACACCTTC.

This CDR3 reads CASSYSWPGVITNEKLFF. Written as DNA, the CDR3 is TGTGCCAGCAGTTACTCCTGGCCAGGGGTTATAACTAATGAAAAACTGTTTTTT. The chain recombines TRBV6-2 or TRBV6-3 with TRBJ1-4; weak D call: TRBD1 (6 bases). The V gene lost 0 bases and the J gene lost 1 base, with 15 bases spanning the gap. The CDR3 extends over 18 amino acids. The V gene's germline CDR1 is MNHEY and CDR2 SVGEGT.

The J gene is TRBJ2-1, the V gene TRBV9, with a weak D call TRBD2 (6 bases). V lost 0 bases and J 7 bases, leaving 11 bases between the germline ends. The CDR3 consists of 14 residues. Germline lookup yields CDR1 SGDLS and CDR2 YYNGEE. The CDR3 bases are TGTGCCAGCAGCGTAGACTGGGGGGTTAATGAGCAGTTCTTC. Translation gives CASSVDWGVNEQFF.

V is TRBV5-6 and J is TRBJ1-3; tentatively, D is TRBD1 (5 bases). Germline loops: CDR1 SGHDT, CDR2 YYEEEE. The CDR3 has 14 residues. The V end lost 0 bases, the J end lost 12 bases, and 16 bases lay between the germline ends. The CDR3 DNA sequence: TGTGCCAGCAGCTTGGAGGGTTTAGGGGCCCTCATATATTTT. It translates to CASSLEGLGALIYF.

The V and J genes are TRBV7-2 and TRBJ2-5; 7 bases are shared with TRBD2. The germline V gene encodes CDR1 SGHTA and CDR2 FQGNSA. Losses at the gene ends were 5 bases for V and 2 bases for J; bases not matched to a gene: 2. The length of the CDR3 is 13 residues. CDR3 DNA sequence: TGTGCCAGCAGCCGGGACTATCAAGAGACCCAGTACTTC. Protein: CASSRDYQETQYF.